The entry below describes one T cell receptor (beta chain). Its antigen is currently unknown. These data originate in a study of response to subunit inactivated influenza vaccine. General observations from the study: It was suggested by the authors that few new T cells are recruited by each seasonal influenza vaccination.

V was trimmed by 1 base and J by 0 bases, leaving 17 bases between them. The CDR3 length is 18 residues. Germline V gene data show CDR1 as SGHRS and CDR2 as YFSETQ. TCRdb reanalysed the RT-PCR reads using MiXCR and keeps one entry per CDR3 protein. The sample holds under 800,000 distinct CDR3 sequences; over 11% are singletons and the top ten take around 6.5%. The genes are TRBV5-1 and TRBJ2-1; TRBD2 might be the D (6 bases). The sequence was obtained from a man in his fifties or sixties who received an inactivated influenza vaccine. The specimen comprised PBMCs from blood, sampled 14 to 15 days before vaccination. In DNA form, the CDR3 reads TGCGCCAGCAGCTTGCGGGGACTTGCTGTAAGCTCCTACAATGAGCAGTTCTTC. Protein: CASSLRGLAVSSYNEQFF.